This T cell receptor beta chain came from a study of vaccination and CD4 T cells after COVID-19. Sequence data for DNA of cultured CD4+ T cells were generated by the Oncomine TCR Beta short-read assay. Genomic DNA was drawn out of CD4+ T cells grown in culture. TCRdb re-derived calls from the PCR reads in MiXCR, one entry per CDR3 protein. Among 9,500 or so distinct CDR3 sequences listed, approximately 31% were seen once. Looked up from germline, CDR1 is LNHDA and CDR2 is SQIVND (reference sequence). This CDR3 is 14 amino acids long. V lost 10 bases and J lost 3; bases outside the gene matches: 10. Treatment described: roughly ten-day PBMC culture with coronavirus spike peptide pools or control peptides (ViraFEST assay). The unexposed donor provided CD4+ T cells, which were taken before the COVID-19 pandemic (2011-2018). Details on this clonotype: Its antigen is unknown.

The chain links TRBV19 to TRBJ2-7; 9 positions match TRBD1. The sample was CD4+ T cells from blood, cultured in vitro. This receptor was taken from a human donor in good health. The CDR3 spells CATGSGTGNYEQYF. CDR3 coding DNA: TGTGCCACCGGCTCCGGGACAGGGAACTACGAGCAGTACTTC. Filled out from reference TRBV19 and TRBJ2-7, the complete variable domain reads DGGITQSPKYLFRKEGQNVTLSCEQNLNHDAMYWYRQDPGQGLRLIYYSQIVNDFQKGDIAEGYSVSREKKESFPLTVTSAQKNPTAFYLCATGSGTGNYEQYFGPGTRLTVT.